This T cell receptor beta chain originates from a study of OX40 agonist ivuxolimab in advanced cancers. For the study at large: In this trial design, patients received ivuxolimab intravenously at 0.01 to 10 mg/kg every 2 weeks. Partial responses were achieved by three patients: one hepatocellular carcinoma, two cutaneous melanoma.

The V gene's germline CDR1 is SGHDN and CDR2 FVKESK. The V gene end was trimmed by 4 bases and the J gene end by 6 bases; junction bases not matched to a gene: 10. This CDR3 is 15 amino acids long. TCRdb's copy holds only in-frame clones and misses some; the assay was immunoSEQ multiplex PCR. Of under 95,000 clones listed, about 80% were seen once; the top ten hold 2.5% to 3%. Patients who had autoimmune disease history or got systemic immunosuppression were left out. This rearrangement joins TRBV14 to TRBJ1-2; TRBD1 agrees at 8 bases. The receptor was isolated from an adult with an advanced solid tumor such as melanoma, head and neck, liver or kidney cancer. The sequencing used CD4+ or CD8+ T cells sorted from blood, collected in a trial of the OX40 agonist ivuxolimab. This CDR3 is CASSPPRDRRNGYTF. The CDR3 coding sequence is TGTGCCAGCAGCCCTCCCCGGGACAGGAGGAATGGCTACACCTTC.